These T cell receptor beta chains were read from a single sample in a study of patients and donors after allogeneic stem cell transplantation. One entry per CDR3 protein results from TCRdb running MiXCR on the RT-PCR reads. The sample contains more than 850,000 distinct CDR3 sequences, more than 15% of which appear only once. Sequences were obtained from blood, either unsorted or a sorted T cell fraction (not recorded which). The receptors derive from a human donor who was either an allogeneic HSCT recipient or a stem cell or donor lymphocyte infusion donor (not recorded which). It is not recorded whose cells these are; they may come from a transplant donor. Both conserved end residues are part of each CDR3. A D gene is named only where the DNA matches it firmly. Some rows mark clone size as missing; the rest say once, few, many or name a class of expanded clone.

J,size,V,D,CDR3,DNA
TRBJ2-7,.,TRBV20-1,.,CSARDVGSGPPPHEQYF,TGCAGTGCTAGAGATGTTGGGAGCGGGCCACCCCCCCACGAGCAGTACTTC
TRBJ1-2,few,TRBV6-6,.,CASSYSGGDGYTF,TGTGCCAGCAGTTACTCCGGAGGGGATGGCTACACCTTC
TRBJ1-5,few,TRBV20-1,TRBD1,CSAQTQQGGQPQHF,TGCAGTGCTCAGACCCAGCAGGGGGGCCAGCCCCAGCATTTT
TRBJ2-7,few,TRBV10-3,.,CAISPYGEATYEQYF,TGTGCCATCAGTCCTTATGGGGAGGCTACCTACGAGCAGTACTTC
TRBJ2-7,.,TRBV25-1,.,CARRTGGPLDPYEQYF,TGTGCCAGGAGAACGGGGGGCCCCCTAGACCCCTACGAGCAGTACTTC
TRBJ2-1,.,TRBV6-1,.,CASRITSYNEQFF,TGTGCCAGCAGAATAACCTCCTACAATGAGCAGTTCTTC
TRBJ2-2,many,TRBV5-5,.,CASSLGAGYTGELFF,TGTGCCAGCAGCTTAGGGGCAGGGTACACCGGGGAGCTGTTTTTT
TRBJ2-1,.,TRBV2,TRBD2,CASSWGSLAGGPDEQFF,TGTGCCAGCAGCTGGGGGTCACTAGCGGGGGGGCCGGATGAGCAGTTCTTC
TRBJ2-2,many,TRBV12-3/TRBV12-4,.,CASSFGLNTGELFF,TGTGCCAGCAGTTTTGGCCTTAACACCGGGGAGCTGTTTTTT
TRBJ2-6,few,TRBV7-9,.,CASSLSSRFSGANVLTF,TGTGCCAGCAGCTTAAGTTCTCGGTTCTCTGGGGCCAACGTCCTGACTTTC
TRBJ2-3,once,TRBV29-1,.,CSASKSGPDTQYF,TGCAGCGCCTCCAAGTCAGGCCCAGATACGCAGTATTTT
TRBJ1-1,many,TRBV5-1,.,CASSLGVGPTEAFF,TGCGCCAGCAGCTTGGGTGTTGGCCCCACTGAAGCTTTCTTT
TRBJ2-1,few,TRBV12-3/TRBV12-4,.,CASSFQAQWGTHNEQFF,TGTGCCAGCAGTTTTCAAGCCCAATGGGGTACCCATAATGAGCAGTTCTTC
TRBJ2-1,.,TRBV4-1,.,CASSHVFTSADPEQFF,TGCGCCAGCAGCCACGTATTCACTAGTGCGGATCCTGAGCAGTTCTTC
TRBJ2-1,.,TRBV30,TRBD1,CAWSVWRQGPYNEQFF,TGTGCCTGGAGTGTATGGCGACAGGGCCCCTACAATGAGCAGTTCTTC
TRBJ2-5,few,TRBV12-3/TRBV12-4,.,CASSLDPGTQYF,TGTGCCAGCAGTTTAGACCCAGGGACCCAGTACTTC
TRBJ2-7,.,TRBV27,TRBD1,CASSPSGQVYEQYF,TGTGCCAGCAGTCCGTCAGGACAGGTCTACGAGCAGTACTTC